This T cell receptor (beta chain) was identified in a study of T cell responses to AZD1222 COVID-19 vaccine. Study-wide background: Doses given second, at about 4 or about 12 weeks, were pooled.

Produced via immunoSEQ multiplex PCR; TCRdb's table is partial and in-frame only. Among over 80,000 clones listed, approximately 92% were seen once. Study-wide results and limits: The CD4 TCRs associated with vaccination extended across spike and predominated at 160-218 and 743-854. AZD1222 recipients seropositive at baseline numbered only 5 to 7.

With 0 bases removed from V and 8 bases from J, the gap between germline ends came to 14 bases. Germline CDR1 reads SGHDT; CDR2 reads YYEEEE. The CDR3 totals 15 residues. Note on this clone: What it binds is not known.

The sample here was peripheral blood, taken on day 0 of AZD1222 vaccination. The clonotype originates from an adult in good health. The chain employs TRBV5-6 and TRBJ1-4, with a tentative D call TRBD1 (6 bases). The CDR3 is CASSLANSGTEKLFF. In nucleotides, the CDR3 is TGTGCCAGCAGCTTGGCAAATTCCGGGACAGAAAAACTGTTTTTT. Supplemented by reference TRBV5-6 and TRBJ1-4, the full variable domain reads DAGVTQSPTHLIKTRGQQVTLRCSPKSGHDTVSWYQQALGQGPQFIFQYYEEEERQRGNFPDRFSGHQFPNYSSELNVNALLLGDSALYLCASSLANSGTEKLFFGSGTQLSVL.